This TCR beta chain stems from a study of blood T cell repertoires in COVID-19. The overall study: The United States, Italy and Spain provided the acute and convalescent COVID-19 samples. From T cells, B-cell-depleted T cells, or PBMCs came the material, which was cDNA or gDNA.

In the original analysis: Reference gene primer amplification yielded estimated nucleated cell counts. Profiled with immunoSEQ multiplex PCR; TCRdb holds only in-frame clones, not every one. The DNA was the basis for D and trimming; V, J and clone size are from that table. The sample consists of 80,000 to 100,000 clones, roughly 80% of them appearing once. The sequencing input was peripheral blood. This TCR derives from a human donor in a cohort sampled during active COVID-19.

The CDR3 nucleotides are TGTGCCAGCAGCTTAGGACAGACGAATCCCACCTTC. Its translation: CASSLGQTNPTF. J is TRBJ1-2 and V is TRBV6-6; D perhaps matches TRBD1 (6 bases). The germline V gene encodes CDR1 MNHNY and CDR2 SVGAGI (reference sequence). CDR3 length: 12 amino acids. The germline V and J ends were trimmed by 6 bases and 13 bases, with 18 bases remaining between them.